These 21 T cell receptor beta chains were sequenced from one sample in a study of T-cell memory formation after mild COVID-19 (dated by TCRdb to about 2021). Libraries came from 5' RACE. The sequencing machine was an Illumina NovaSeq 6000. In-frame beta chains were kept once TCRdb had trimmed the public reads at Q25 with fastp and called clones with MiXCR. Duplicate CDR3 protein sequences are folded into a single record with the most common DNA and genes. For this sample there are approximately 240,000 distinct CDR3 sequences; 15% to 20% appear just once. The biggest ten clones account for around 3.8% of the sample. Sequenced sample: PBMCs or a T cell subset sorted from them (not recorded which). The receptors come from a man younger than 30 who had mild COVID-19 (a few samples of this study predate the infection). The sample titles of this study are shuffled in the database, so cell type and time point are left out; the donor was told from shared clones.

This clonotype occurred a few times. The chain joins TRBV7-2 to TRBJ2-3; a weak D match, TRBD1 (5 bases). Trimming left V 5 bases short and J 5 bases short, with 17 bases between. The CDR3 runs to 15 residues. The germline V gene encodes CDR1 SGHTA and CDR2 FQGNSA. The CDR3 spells CASSPLVGREDTQYF. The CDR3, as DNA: TGTGCCAGCAGCCCCCTGGTAGGCAGGGAAGATACGCAGTATTTT.

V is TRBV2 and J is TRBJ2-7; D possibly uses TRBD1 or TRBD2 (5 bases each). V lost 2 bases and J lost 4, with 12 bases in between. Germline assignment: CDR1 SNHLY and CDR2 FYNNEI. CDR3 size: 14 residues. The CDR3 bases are TGTGCCAGCAGTGAATGGGACCGAGGATACGAGCAGTACTTC. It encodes CASSEWDRGYEQYF.

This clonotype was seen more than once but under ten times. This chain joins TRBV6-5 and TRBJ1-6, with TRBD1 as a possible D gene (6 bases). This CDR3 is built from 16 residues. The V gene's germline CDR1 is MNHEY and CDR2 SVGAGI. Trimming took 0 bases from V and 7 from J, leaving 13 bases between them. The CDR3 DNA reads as TGTGCCAGCAGTTACTCGATGTCGCAGGGGAATTCACCCCTCCACTTT. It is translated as CASSYSMSQGNSPLHF.

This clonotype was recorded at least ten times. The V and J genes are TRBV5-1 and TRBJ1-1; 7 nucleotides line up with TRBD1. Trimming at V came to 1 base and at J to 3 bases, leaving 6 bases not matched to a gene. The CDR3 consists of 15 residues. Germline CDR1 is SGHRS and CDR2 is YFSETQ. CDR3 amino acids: CASSLRQGGDTEAFF. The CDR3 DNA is TGCGCCAGCAGCTTGCGACAGGGAGGCGACACTGAAGCTTTCTTT.

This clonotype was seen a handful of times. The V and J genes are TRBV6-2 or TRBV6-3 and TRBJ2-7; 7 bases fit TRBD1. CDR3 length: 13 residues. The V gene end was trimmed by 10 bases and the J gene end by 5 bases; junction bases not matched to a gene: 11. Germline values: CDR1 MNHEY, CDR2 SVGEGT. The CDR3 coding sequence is TGTGCCACCCGACAGGGATCCCCCCACGAGCAGTACTTC. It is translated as CATRQGSPHEQYF.

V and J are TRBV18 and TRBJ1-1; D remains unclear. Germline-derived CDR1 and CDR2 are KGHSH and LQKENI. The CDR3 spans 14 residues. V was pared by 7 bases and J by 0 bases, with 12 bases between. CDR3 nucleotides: TGTGCCAGCTATAGGACGGGAATGAACACTGAAGCTTTCTTT. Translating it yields CASYRTGMNTEAFF.

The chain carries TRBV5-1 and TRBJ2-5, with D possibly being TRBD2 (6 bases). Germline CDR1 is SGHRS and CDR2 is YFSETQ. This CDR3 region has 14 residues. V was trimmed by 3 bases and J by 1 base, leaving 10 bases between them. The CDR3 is CASSSQGGQETQYF. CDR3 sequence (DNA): TGCGCCAGCAGCTCCCAGGGAGGCCAAGAGACCCAGTACTTC.

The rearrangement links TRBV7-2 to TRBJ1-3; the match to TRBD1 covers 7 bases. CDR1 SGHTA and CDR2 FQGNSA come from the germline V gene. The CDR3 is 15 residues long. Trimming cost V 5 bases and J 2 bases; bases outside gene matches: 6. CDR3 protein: CASSPQGIPGNTIYF. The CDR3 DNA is TGTGCCAGCAGCCCACAGGGGATCCCTGGAAACACCATATATTTT.

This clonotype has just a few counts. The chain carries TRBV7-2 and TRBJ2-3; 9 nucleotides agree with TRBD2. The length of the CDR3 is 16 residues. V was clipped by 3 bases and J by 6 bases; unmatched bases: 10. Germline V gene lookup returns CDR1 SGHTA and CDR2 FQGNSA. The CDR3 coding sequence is TGTGCCAGCAGCTTTGTCCCTCTAGCGGGGAGGGATACGCAGTATTTT. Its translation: CASSFVPLAGRDTQYF.

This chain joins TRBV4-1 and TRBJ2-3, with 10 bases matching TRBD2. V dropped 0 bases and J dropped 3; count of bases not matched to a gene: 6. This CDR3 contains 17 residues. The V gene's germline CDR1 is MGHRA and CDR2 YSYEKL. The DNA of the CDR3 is TGCGCCAGCAGCCAAGATTGGACTAGCGGAAGGACAGATACGCAGTATTTT. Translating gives CASSQDWTSGRTDTQYF.

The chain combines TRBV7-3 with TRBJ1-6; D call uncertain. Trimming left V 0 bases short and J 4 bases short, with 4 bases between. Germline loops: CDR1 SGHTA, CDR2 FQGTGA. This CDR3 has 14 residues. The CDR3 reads CASSLTGYNSPLHF. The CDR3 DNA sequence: TGTGCCAGCAGCTTAACAGGGTATAATTCACCCCTCCACTTT. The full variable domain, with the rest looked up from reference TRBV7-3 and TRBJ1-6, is GAGVSQTPSNKVTEKGKYVELRCDPISGHTALYWYRQSLGQGPEFLIYFQGTGAADDSGLPNDRFFAVRPEGSVSTLKIQRTERGDSAVYLCASSLTGYNSPLHFGNGTRLTVT.

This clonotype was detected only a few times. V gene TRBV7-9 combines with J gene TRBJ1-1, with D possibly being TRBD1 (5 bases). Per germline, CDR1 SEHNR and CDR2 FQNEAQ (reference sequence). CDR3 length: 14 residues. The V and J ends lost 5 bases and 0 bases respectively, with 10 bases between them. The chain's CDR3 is CASSIQTVNTEAFF. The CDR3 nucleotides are TGTGCCAGCAGCATCCAGACAGTGAACACTGAAGCTTTCTTT.

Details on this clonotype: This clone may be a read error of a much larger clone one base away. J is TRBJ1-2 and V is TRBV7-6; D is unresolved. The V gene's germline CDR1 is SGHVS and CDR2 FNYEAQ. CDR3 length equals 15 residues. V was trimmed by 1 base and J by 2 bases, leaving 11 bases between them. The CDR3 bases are TGTGCCAGCAGCTTAGTCACCGATGCAAACTATGGCTACACCTTC. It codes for CASSLVTDANYGYTF.

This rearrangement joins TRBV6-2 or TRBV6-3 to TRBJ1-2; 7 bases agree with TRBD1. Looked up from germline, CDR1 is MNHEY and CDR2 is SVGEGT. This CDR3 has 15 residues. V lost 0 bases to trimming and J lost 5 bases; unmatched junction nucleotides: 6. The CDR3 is CASSYSKGQFYGYTF. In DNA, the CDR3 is TGTGCCAGCAGTTACTCGAAGGGACAGTTTTATGGCTACACCTTC.

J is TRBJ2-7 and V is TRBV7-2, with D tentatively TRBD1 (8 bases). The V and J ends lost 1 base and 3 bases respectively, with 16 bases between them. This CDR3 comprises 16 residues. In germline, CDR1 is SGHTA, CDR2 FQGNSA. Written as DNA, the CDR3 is TGTGCCAGCAGCTTAGTGGGGGGGACAGGAAGCTACGAGCAGTACGTC. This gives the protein CASSLVGGTGSYEQYV.

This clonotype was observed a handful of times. The CDR3 spells CASSFFPDSNEQFF. DNA of the CDR3: TGTGCCAGCAGCTTCTTTCCGGATAGTAATGAGCAGTTCTTC. The V gene is TRBV7-9, the J gene TRBJ2-1; D is unresolved. The germline gives CDR1 SEHNR, CDR2 FQNEAQ (reference sequence). V lost 3 bases, J lost 7 bases, and 13 bases lay in between. This CDR3 region has 14 residues.

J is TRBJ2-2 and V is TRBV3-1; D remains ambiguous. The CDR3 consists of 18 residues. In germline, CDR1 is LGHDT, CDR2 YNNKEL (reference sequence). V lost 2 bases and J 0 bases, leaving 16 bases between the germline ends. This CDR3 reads CASSQYYGPSANTGELFF. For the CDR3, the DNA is TGTGCCAGCAGCCAATACTACGGGCCATCTGCGAACACCGGGGAGCTGTTTTTT.

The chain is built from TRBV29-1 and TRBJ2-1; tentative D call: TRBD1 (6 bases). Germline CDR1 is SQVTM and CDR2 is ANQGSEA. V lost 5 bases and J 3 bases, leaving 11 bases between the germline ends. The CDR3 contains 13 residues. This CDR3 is CSVHRGGYNEQFF. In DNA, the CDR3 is TGCAGCGTTCATAGAGGGGGCTACAATGAGCAGTTCTTC.

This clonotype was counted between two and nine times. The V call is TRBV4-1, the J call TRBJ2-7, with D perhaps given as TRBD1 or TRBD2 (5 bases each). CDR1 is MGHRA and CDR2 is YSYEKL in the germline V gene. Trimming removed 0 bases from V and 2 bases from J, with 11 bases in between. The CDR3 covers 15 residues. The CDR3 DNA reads TGCGCCAGCAGCCAAGATTACAGGAGGCCCTACGAGCAGTACTTC. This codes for CASSQDYRRPYEQYF.

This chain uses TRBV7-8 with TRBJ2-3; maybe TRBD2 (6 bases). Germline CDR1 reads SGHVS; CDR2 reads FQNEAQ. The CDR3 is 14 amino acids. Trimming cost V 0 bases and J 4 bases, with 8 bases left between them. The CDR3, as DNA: TGTGCCAGCAGCTTAGCGGAGGGGTCAGATACGCAGTATTTT. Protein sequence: CASSLAEGSDTQYF. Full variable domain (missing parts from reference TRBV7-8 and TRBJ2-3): GAGVSQSPRYKVAKRGQDVALRCDPISGHVSLFWYQQALGQGPEFLTYFQNEAQLDKSGLPSDRFFAERPEGSVSTLKIQRTQQEDSAVYLCASSLAEGSDTQYFGPGTRLTVL.

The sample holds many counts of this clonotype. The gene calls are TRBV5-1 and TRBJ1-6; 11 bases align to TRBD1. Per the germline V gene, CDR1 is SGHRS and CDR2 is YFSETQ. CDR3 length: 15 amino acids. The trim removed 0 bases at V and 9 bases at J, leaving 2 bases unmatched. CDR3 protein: CASSLEGTGGSPLHF. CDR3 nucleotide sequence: TGCGCCAGCAGCTTGGAAGGGACAGGGGGTTCACCCCTCCACTTT.